This record concerns one TCR beta chain sequence. Its matching antigen is unknown. V shed 5 bases, J shed 3 bases, and the junction held 7 bases outside the gene matches. CDR1 MNHEY and CDR2 SMNVEV come from the germline V gene (reference sequence). This CDR3 comprises 15 residues. The source of the sample is a study of cytomegalovirus exposure and HLA in healthy donors. Study findings and constraints: In a later analysis, TCR beta V- and J-gene trimming was associated with a missense DCLRE1C variant. Prior analysis indicated that the majority of TCR beta V segments exhibited productivity approximately 87% or approximately 30% of the time. TCR beta chains numbering more than 150 were designated cytomegalovirus-associated.

The PCR ran on 60 Vbeta and 13 Jbeta primers. TCRdb's copy holds only in-frame clones and misses some; the assay was immunoSEQ multiplex PCR. This table lists around 140,000 clones. The chain recombines TRBV27 with TRBJ2-3, with 8 bases identical to TRBD2. What was sequenced was PBMCs. The clonotype originates from a woman in her forties or fifties in good health and CMV-seronegative. CDR3 coding DNA: TGTGCCAGCAGTCCGGGGGGGGTAGGGACAGATACGCAGTATTTT. It translates to CASSPGGVGTDTQYF.